This T cell receptor beta chain was documented in a study of cytomegalovirus exposure and HLA in healthy donors. Study results and limitations: As immune exposure information, only CMV serostatus was available. A later analysis, which compared TCR beta chains of equal frequency, found the HLA-associated ones more clonally expanded. A later analysis found most CMV-associated TCR beta chains apparently HLA-restricted.

Concerning this clone: What it binds is unknown.

The CDR3 is 13 residues long. V was cut by 3 bases and J by 4 bases, with 10 bases left in between. CDR1 and CDR2 from the germline V gene are MNHEY and SVGAGI. This PCR relied on a set of 60 Vbeta primers and 13 Jbeta primers. The repertoire was sequenced with immunoSEQ multiplex PCR; TCRdb's copy has only in-frame clones and lacks some. In the table there are some 200,000 clones, roughly 79% of which are singletons. Sequencing input: PBMCs. The clonotype comes from a woman aged 25 to 45 in good health and CMV-seropositive. V usage is TRBV6-5 and J usage is TRBJ2-7; D might be TRBD1 (6 bases). This CDR3 reads CASSYSGVYEQYF. CDR3 DNA: TGTGCCAGCAGTTATTCAGGGGTTTACGAGCAGTACTTC.